This TCR beta chain was observed in a study of persistence of HIV-infected CD4 T cells (TCRdb year 2020). About the study as a whole: The median time the participants had spent on suppressive ART was over six years. Peripheral blood samples of up to 180 mL were taken at multiple time points, with the exception of a couple of participants who underwent leukapheresis at a single time point. Anti-CD3/anti-CD28 stimulation activated a higher proportion of cells, with a lower memory fraction, than antigen stimulation. The study isolated CMV- and HIV-1 Gag-responding CD4+ T cells from ART-treated individuals to examine antigen-driven clonal expansion of HIV-1-infected cells. TCRbeta sequencing assessed the clonality of all cells in each sorted population, while proviral sequencing assessed the clonality of infected cells. The TCR cluster analysis across participants included roughly eight participants for CMV and six or seven participants for Gag. Study-level results and caveats: Significantly lower TCRbeta richness was observed in CMV- and Gag-responding cells than in anti-CD3/anti-CD28-responding cells, and higher oligoclonality was observed in CMV-responding cells than in CD3/CD28-stimulated and Gag-responding cells. Bulk TCR analyses could not be restricted to the rare CMV-responding cells that actually carried HIV-1 proviruses. Degenerate expanded CDR3beta sequences were enriched in antigen-responding cells, suggesting convergent selection of CD4+ responses to CMV and Gag. Few individuals were included in the study, and only a limited range of antigens was tested. TCR oligoclonality correlated with proviral oligoclonality within the same sorted populations.

V is clipped by 7 bases and J by 7 bases, and the sequence between their germline boundaries is 22 bases long. Reading the germline V gene (reference sequence) gives CDR1 LNHDA and CDR2 SQIVND. Counted from cysteine to phenylalanine, this CDR3 has 15 amino acids. Of the read, only the CDR3 DNA is kept; its 45 bases are in frame from base 1. TCRbeta repertoires were sequenced from genomic DNA with the immunoSEQ hsTCRB assay version 4 in survey mode. For TCRbeta sequencing, genomic DNA was diluted to about 10 ng/uL, with up to 1 ug used per sample. The source study handled its data this way. TCRbeta data analysis was done in ImmunoSeq Analyzer 3.0, and diversity was calculated on productive nucleotide rearrangements. The improved Chao index was used to estimate lower-bound TCR diversity, and the Gini coefficient was used to estimate clonality using the Immunarch R package. Different nucleotide rearrangements encoding the same CDR3beta amino acid sequence were counted as distinct clonotypes. Differential abundance analysis identified TCRbeta sequences significantly enriched in antigen-responding cells relative to anti-CD3/anti-CD28-activated cells. Using predicted peptide-MHC specificity as the basis, GLIPH2 grouped TCRs into clusters, both for each participant individually and for the merged data sets that combined participants. TCRdb took over this immuneACCESS table, retaining in-frame rearrangements with V and J assigned. Such tables are incomplete; in checked studies, under half of the missing clones stem from an unresolved V gene, and the remainder is unexplained. V, J and clone size derive from that table, while D and trimming were established from the DNA sequence. This sample has tens of thousands of clones in its table, and 88% of those were observed once. Jointly, the top ten make up 0.47% of the sample.

In regard to this clone: Its antigen remains unidentified. The record has no base qualities; no much larger clone is one base away.

Taken with the paper, the label for treatment or condition translates to: suppressive antiretroviral therapy. Cells were stimulated with anti-CD3/anti-CD28 magnetic beads as a nonspecific positive control representing the CD4+ T cell repertoire. CD4+ T cells that responded were sorted based on upregulation of both CD40 ligand and CD69. Participants were HIV-1-infected adults who started suppressive ART during chronic infection. Plasma HIV-1 RNA had been undetectable (below 50 copies/mL) in participants for at least 4 years. To be included, a participant needed positive CMV serology and a CD4+ T cell count above 400 cells/uL. Before stimulation, PBMCs were isolated using density centrifugation and then depleted of CD8+ T cells. For approximately 19 hours, the CD8-depleted PBMCs were stimulated with anti-CD28/CD49d costimulation, a CD40-blocking antibody, and enfuvirtide to prevent new infections. Cells were sorted on a Beckman Coulter MoFlo Legacy or XDP sorter, with propidium iodide excluding dead cells. Genomic DNA was extracted with the QIAamp DNA Mini Kit for samples above one million cells, otherwise with the Quick-DNA Microprep Kit.

The TCR sequence derives from an adult woman with HIV who was CMV-seropositive. Recombination linked TRBV19 to TRBJ1-2; no D gene can be assigned with confidence. Sequencing used CD4+ T cells sorted from PBMCs after roughly 19-hour stimulation, obtained from a patient who received antiretroviral therapy. This specimen's cell subset or site label, per the study, means: CD40L+CD69+ CD4 T cells responding to anti-CD3/anti-CD28 beads, representing the overall repertoire. The bases read TGTGCCAGTACCAATCCCTGGACCGCGATCGGTGGCTACACCTTC. The resulting protein is CASTNPWTAIGGYTF.